The present TCR beta chain was sequenced within a study of T cell responses to AZD1222 COVID-19 vaccine. Study-level points and caveats: Compared with day 0, the breadth and depth of the Spike-specific TCR repertoire rose significantly after two doses of AZD1222. Clonal diversity was possibly underestimated; the donors were predominantly white British and more often female.

V lost 5 bases and J 0 bases, leaving 10 bases between the germline ends. The length of the CDR3 is 15 residues. Germline assignment: CDR1 KGHSH and CDR2 LQKENI. Notes on this clone: Its antigen remains unidentified.

Clones were read by immunoSEQ multiplex PCR, and TCRdb kept only the in-frame ones, dropping some. The sample carries 120,000 or so clones, approximately 90% recorded once. The receptor was derived from an adult who received the MenACWY meningococcal vaccine as a control. The chain combines TRBV18 with TRBJ2-2; TRBD1 or TRBD2 may be the D gene (6 bases each). The sequencing used peripheral blood, collected 28 days after the second dose of the MenACWY control vaccine. The CDR3 region is CASSIGGANTGELFF. DNA for the CDR3: TGTGCCAGCTCAATCGGGGGCGCGAACACCGGGGAGCTGTTTTTT.